What follows is one TCR beta chain and its context. Antigen unknown. Amplification from RNA transcripts yielded the TCR beta CDR3 regions. HTBI-primed first-round RT-PCR preceded second-round multiplex PCR. TCRdb used MiXCR to reprocess the multiplex PCR reads, holding one entry per CDR3 protein. Of 660,000 or so distinct CDR3 sequences in the sample, 35% to 50% were seen once. PBMCs originated in about 9.8 ml of fresh peripheral blood. The CDR3 length is 13 residues. V was trimmed by 0 bases and J by 2 bases, leaving 7 bases between them. The germline V gene encodes CDR1 GTSNPN and CDR2 SVGIG (reference sequence). This record comes from a study of Graves' ophthalmopathy and Graves' hyperthyroidism. Study outcomes and limitations: Blood contained most expanded thyroid clonotypes exceeding 0.001 frequency. The model's prediction of ophthalmopathy progression had roughly 68% sensitivity and approximately 77% specificity.

The rearrangement joins TRBV30 to TRBJ2-5; unclear D gene. The sequenced material came from peripheral blood. This receptor was obtained from an adult man with Graves' ophthalmopathy. The DNA for the CDR3 is TGTGCCTGGAGTGTACAGCAGCAAGAGACCCAGTACTTC. Its translation is CAWSVQQQETQYF.